This TCR beta chain is from a study of T cell repertoires in ileal Crohn's disease. At the level of the study: All patients had surgery for stricturing (61%) or penetrating (39%) disease. At postoperative colonoscopy, neoterminal ileum biopsies were taken as M6.

Generated by immunoSEQ multiplex PCR, the TCRdb table keeps only in-frame clones and is missing some. The data hold some 12,000 clones, with approximately 81% observed a single time. CDR1 is MNHNS and CDR2 is SASEGT in the germline V gene. V shed 4 bases and J shed 2 bases, with 15 bases lying between them. This CDR3 comprises 15 residues. Time point noted: neoterminal ileum biopsy at postoperative endoscopy, about 6 months after surgery. The sequence derives from an adult with Crohn's disease. V is TRBV6-1 and J is TRBJ2-7; no clear D. Sequencing was done on a sample of ileal tissue. CDR3 region: CASSGNGIATYEQYF. The CDR3, as DNA: TGTGCCAGCAGTGGAAACGGAATAGCAACCTACGAGCAGTACTTC.